The 5 T cell receptor beta chains below were found in one sample sequenced in a study of human T cells and chemical hapten exposure. Time point denoted: healthy volunteer bleed at 6 weeks. Total RNA came from unfractionated whole blood. Each CDR3 protein is one row after TCRdb ran MiXCR on the RACE reads. The sample contains 70,000 to 85,000 distinct CDR3 sequences, 8.6% of which appear only once. Specimen: whole blood. All receptors derive from a male donor in good health. Some clones in this sample may be carry-over from other donors' samples.

The chain employs TRBV20-1 and TRBJ2-3, with TRBD1 as a possible D gene (8 bases). The CDR3 length is 13 residues. CDR1 is DFQATT, CDR2 SNEGSKA, per germline (reference sequence). V was clipped by 7 bases and J by 3 bases, with 14 bases between them. The CDR3 here is CSVTGGGTDTQYF. The CDR3 DNA reads as TGCAGTGTCACAGGGGGGGGTACAGATACGCAGTATTTT.

This clonotype was seen repeatedly, ten times or more. This chain links TRBV12-5 with TRBJ1-5; D is unresolved. CDR1 and CDR2 from the germline V gene are LGHNT and FRNRAP. Trimming cost V 2 bases and J 0 bases, with 14 bases left between them. This CDR3 is built from 17 residues. The CDR3 coding sequence is TGTGCTAGTGGTTTGCTAAGATCAGATTATAGCAATCAGCCCCAGCATTTT. Amino acids: CASGLLRSDYSNQPQHF.

In the case of this clonotype: One junction end disagrees with the germline gene, perhaps due to a read error. The J gene is TRBJ2-6, the V gene TRBV7-3; D could derive from TRBD1 or TRBD2 (6 bases each). Per the germline V gene, CDR1 is SGHTA and CDR2 is FQGTGA. The CDR3 is 17 residues long. The CDR3 reads CASSFWGAGPGTNVLTF. In DNA, the CDR3 is TGTGCCAGCAGCTTCTGGGGGGCAGGCCCTGGGACCAACGTCCTGACTTTC.

The gene calls are TRBV20-1 and TRBJ2-1, with TRBD1 as a possible D gene (6 bases). The germline gives CDR1 DFQATT, CDR2 SNEGSKA (reference sequence). CDR3 length: 13 amino acids. CDR3: CSQRGTSYNEQFF. The CDR3 coding sequence is TGCAGCCAGAGGGGGACCTCCTACAATGAGCAGTTCTTC.

Points on this clonotype: A clone one base away is much larger, so this may be a read error. V gene TRBV3-1 combines with J gene TRBJ2-7; weak D call: TRBD1 (5 bases). Per germline, CDR1 LGHDT and CDR2 YNNKEL (reference sequence). The V end was cut by 3 bases, the J end by 6 bases, with 6 bases between. The CDR3 runs to 11 residues. DNA of the CDR3: TGTGCCAGCAGCCAGGGGCCCGAGCAGTACTTC. The encoded protein is CASSQGPEQYF.